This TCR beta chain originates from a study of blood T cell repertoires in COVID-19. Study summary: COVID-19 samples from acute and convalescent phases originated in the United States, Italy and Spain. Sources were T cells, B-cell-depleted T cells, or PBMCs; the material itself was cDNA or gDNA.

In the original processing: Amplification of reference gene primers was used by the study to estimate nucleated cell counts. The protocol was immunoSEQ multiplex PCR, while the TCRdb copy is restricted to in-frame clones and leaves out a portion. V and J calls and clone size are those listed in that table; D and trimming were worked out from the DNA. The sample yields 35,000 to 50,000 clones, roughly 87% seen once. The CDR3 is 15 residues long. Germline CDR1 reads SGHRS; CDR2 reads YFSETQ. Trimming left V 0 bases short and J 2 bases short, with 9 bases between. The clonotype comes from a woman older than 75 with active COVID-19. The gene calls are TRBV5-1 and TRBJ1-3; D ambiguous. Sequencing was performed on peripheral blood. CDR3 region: CASSLGTSPGNTIYF. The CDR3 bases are TGCGCCAGCAGCTTGGGAACAAGTCCTGGAAACACCATATATTTT.